This T cell receptor (beta chain) was observed in a study of T cell responses to AZD1222 COVID-19 vaccine. Study-wide points: Vaccine-associated CD4 TCRs ranged over spike, dominating at 160-218 and 743-854. The repertoires were collected only after the peak T cell response. Spike-specific TCR breadth and depth were elevated following two AZD1222 doses.

Using immunoSEQ multiplex PCR, the repertoire was profiled, and TCRdb retains in-frame clones only, with some absent. The table shows about 110,000 clones, with 70% to 90% occurring only once. The length of the CDR3 is 13 residues. The germline gives CDR1 LGHDT, CDR2 YNNKEL (reference sequence). V shed 4 bases and J shed 3 bases, with 10 bases lying between them. On this clone itself: Its antigen is still unknown.

This specimen consisted of peripheral blood, obtained 28 days after the second AZD1222 dose. This chain connects TRBV3-1 (or the pseudogene TRBV3-2) to TRBJ2-7; weak D call: TRBD1 (6 bases). The TCR was taken from an adult who received the AZD1222 COVID-19 vaccine. The CDR3 loop is CASSPLQGYEQYF. The CDR3 region has the DNA TGTGCCAGCAGCCCGCTACAGGGCTACGAGCAGTACTTC.